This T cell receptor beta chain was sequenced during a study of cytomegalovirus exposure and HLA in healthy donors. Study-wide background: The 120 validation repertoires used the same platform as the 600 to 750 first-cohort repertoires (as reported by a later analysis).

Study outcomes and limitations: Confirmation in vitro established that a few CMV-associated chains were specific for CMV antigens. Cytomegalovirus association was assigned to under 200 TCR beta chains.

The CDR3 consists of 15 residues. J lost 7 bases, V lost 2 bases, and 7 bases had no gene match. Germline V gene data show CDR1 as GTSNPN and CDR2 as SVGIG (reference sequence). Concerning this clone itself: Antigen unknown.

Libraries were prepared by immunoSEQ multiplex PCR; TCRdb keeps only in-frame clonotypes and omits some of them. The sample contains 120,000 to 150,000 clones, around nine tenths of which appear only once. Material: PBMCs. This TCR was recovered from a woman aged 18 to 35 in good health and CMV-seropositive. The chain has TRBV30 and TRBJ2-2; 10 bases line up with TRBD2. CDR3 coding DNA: TGTGCCTGGAGTATCAGCGGGGGGGCCCTCGGGGAGCTGTTTTTT. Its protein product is CAWSISGGALGELFF.